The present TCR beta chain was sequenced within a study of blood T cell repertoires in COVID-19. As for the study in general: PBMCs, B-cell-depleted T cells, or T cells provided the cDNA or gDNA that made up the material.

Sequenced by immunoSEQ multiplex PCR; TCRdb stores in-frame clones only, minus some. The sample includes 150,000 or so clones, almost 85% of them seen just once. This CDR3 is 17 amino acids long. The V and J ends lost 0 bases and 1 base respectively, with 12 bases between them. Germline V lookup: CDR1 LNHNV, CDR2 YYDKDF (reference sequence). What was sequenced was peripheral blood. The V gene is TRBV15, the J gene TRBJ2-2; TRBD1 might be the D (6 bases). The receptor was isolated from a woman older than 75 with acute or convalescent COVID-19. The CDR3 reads CATSRDLAGENTGELFF. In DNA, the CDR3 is TGTGCCACCAGCAGAGATCTGGCAGGGGAGAACACCGGGGAGCTGTTTTTT.